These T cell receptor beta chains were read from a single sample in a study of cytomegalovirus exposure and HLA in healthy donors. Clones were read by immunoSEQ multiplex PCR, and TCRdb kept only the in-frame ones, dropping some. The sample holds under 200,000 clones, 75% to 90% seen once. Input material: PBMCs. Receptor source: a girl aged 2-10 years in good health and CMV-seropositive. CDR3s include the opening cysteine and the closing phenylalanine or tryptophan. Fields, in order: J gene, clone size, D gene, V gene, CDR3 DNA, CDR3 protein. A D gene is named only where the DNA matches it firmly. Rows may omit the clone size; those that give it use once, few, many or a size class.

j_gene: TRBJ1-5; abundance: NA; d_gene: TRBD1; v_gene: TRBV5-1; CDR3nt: TGCGCCAGCAGCTTGGCCGGACAGGTCGATCAGCCCCAGCATTTT; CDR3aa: CASSLAGQVDQPQHF
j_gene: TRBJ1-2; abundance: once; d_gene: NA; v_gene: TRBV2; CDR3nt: TGTGCCAGCAGTGAAGTAGGCGGGGGCCGCTATGGCTACACCTTC; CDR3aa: CASSEVGGGRYGYTF
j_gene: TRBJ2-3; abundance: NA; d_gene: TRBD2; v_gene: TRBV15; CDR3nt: TGTGCCACCGAACGGGGCGGGAGTGCGGATACGCAGTATTTT; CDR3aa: CATERGGSADTQYF
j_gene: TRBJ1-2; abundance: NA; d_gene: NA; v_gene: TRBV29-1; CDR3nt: TGCAGCGTTGAAGCGGGTAACTATGGCTACACCTTC; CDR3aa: CSVEAGNYGYTF
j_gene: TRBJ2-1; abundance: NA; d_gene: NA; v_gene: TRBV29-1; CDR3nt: TGCAGCGTTGAAGAAATGGCTAGCGTTCGCTCCTACAATGAGCAGTTCTTC; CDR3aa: CSVEEMASVRSYNEQFF
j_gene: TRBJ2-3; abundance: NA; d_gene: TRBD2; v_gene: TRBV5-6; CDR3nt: TGTGCCAGCAGCCGTTTACTAGCGGGAGGCCCAGATACGCAGTATTTT; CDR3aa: CASSRLLAGGPDTQYF
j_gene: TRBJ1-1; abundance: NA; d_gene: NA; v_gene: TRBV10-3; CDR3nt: TGTGCCATCAGTGATCGGACACGCAACACTGAAGCTTTCTTT; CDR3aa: CAISDRTRNTEAFF
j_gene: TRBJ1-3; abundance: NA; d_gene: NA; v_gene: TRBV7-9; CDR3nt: TGTGCCAGCAGCCCCGGGGGCACCATATATTTT; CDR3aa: CASSPGGTIYF
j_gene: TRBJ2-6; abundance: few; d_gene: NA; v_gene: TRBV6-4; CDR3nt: TGTGCCAGCAGTGACTCGAGCTCTGGGGCCGACGTCCTGACTTTC; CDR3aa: CASSDSSSGADVLTF
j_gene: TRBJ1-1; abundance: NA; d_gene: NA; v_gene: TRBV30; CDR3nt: TGTGCCTTCAGGGTTCGAACTGAAGCTTTCTTT; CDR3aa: CAFRVRTEAFF
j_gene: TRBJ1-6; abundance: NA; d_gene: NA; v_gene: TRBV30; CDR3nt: TGTGCCTGGAGGACGGACTATACTGATTCACCCCTCCACTTT; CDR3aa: CAWRTDYTDSPLHF
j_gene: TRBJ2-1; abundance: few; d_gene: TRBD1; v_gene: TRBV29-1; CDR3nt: TGCAGCGTTTGCAAACAGGGGTACAATGAGCAGTTCTTC; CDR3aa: CSVCKQGYNEQFF
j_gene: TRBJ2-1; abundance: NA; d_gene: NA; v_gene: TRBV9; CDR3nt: TGTGCCAGCAGCGTAGATATATTCGATGAGCAGTTCTTC; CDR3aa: CASSVDIFDEQFF